This T cell receptor (beta chain) was captured by sequencing in a study of T cells in Graves' hyperthyroidism and ophthalmopathy. Whole-study results and caveats: Onset of ophthalmopathy came a median 6.5 months after the model predicted it.

CDR1 MGHDK and CDR2 SYGVNS come from the germline V gene. The CDR3 runs 16 residues. The V gene end was trimmed by 6 bases and the J gene end by 2 bases; junction bases not matched to a gene: 8. Patients counted as stable if ophthalmopathy did not develop within 18 months. Uncontrolled infection, other autoimmune disease, pregnancy or lactation excluded patients. The authors obtained PBMCs from over 8 ml of fresh peripheral blood. Amplification of TCR beta CDR3 regions used RNA as the template. Researchers ran a first-round RT-PCR on the TCR CDR3 using the HTBI primer set. TCRdb itself ran the multiplex PCR reads through MiXCR, one entry per CDR3 protein. The table has 800,000 or so distinct CDR3 sequences, 35% to 45% seen once. About this clonotype: Its antigen is still unknown.

The chain couples TRBV25-1 to TRBJ1-5, with 9 bases that match TRBD1. What was sequenced was blood. The clonotype was recovered from a man aged 18 to 30 with Graves' hyperthyroidism. The CDR3 here is CASSQEQGAGNQPQHF. As DNA, the CDR3 is TGTGCCAGCAGCCAAGAACAGGGGGCCGGCAATCAGCCCCAGCATTTT.